This TCR beta chain was recorded in a study of cytomegalovirus exposure and HLA in healthy donors. Study-wide results and limits: Some TCR beta chains (about 170 of them) were listed as cytomegalovirus-associated. TCR beta sequences reportedly predicted most subjects' HLA-A and HLA-B alleles accurately.

About this clone itself: Its specificity is not known.

This CDR3 has 12 amino acids. V was pared by 7 bases and J by 1 base, with 10 bases between. CDR1 and CDR2 (germline): SQVTM, ANQGSEA. PCR was performed using 60 Vbeta and 13 Jbeta primers. Method: immunoSEQ multiplex PCR; TCRdb's copy keeps in-frame clones and lacks some. Among about 120,000 clones listed, more than 65% were seen once. Sequenced: PBMCs. The V call is TRBV29-1, the J call TRBJ1-1; D unclear. The receptor was isolated from a man between 18 and 29 years old in good health and CMV-seropositive. CDR3 bases: TGCAGCGGCTCAGATGCGAACACTGAAGCTTTCTTT. Translating it yields CSGSDANTEAFF.